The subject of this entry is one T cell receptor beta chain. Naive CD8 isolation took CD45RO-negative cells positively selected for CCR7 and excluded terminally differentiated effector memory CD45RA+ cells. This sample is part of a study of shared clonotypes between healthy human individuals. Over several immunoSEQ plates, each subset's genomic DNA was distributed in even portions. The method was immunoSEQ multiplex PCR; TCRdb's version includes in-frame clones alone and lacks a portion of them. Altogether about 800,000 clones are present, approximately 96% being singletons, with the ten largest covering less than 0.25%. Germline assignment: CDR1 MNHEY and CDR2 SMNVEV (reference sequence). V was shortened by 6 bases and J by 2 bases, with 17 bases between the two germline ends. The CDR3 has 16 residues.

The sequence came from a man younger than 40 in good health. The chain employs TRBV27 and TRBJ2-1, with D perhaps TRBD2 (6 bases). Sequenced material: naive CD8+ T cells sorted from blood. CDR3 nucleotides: TGTGCCAGCAGCTCAGCGGATAGCGGAACCTACAATGAGCAGTTCTTC. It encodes CASSSADSGTYNEQFF.